This TCR beta chain was sequenced during a study of blood T cells in healthy people across ages. Study-level points and caveats: Long-lived donors exceeded aged donors in naive CD4+ cells and diversity.

The CDR3 is 15 amino acids. Germline V CDR1 and CDR2: SQVTM, ANQGSEA. A second about 7 to 11 cycle PCR used barcoded and J-beta primers. Through a template-switch adaptor with 12 random nucleotides, each cDNA molecule received a tag. TCRdb analysed the 5' RACE reads with MiXCR anew, one entry per CDR3 protein. The sample has about 2 million distinct CDR3 sequences, around half seen once. As concerns this clonotype: Its specificity is unknown. Germline and junction disagree at one end, which may indicate a read error.

Sequences were obtained from blood. The chain combines TRBV29-1 with TRBJ2-4; D possibly corresponds to TRBD2 (5 bases). The receptor's source is a woman in her thirties or forties in good health. The CDR3 here is CSVERLNWAKNIQCF. The CDR3 DNA follows: TGCAGCGTTGAACGACTAAACTGGGCCAAAAACATTCAGTGCTTC.